The TCR beta chain described here comes from a study of blood T cell repertoires in COVID-19. Study overall: The samples span acute and convalescent COVID-19 from the United States, Italy and Spain. T cells, B-cell-depleted T cells, or PBMCs provided the cDNA or gDNA that served as material.

Original processing notes: Using reference gene primer amplification, nucleated cell counts were estimated. Data came from immunoSEQ multiplex PCR; TCRdb stores just in-frame clones and leaves some out. V and J calls and clone size come straight from that table; D and trimming were deduced from the DNA. The sample yields 70,000 to 90,000 clones, less than 90% seen once. Unmatched junction bases numbered 14, after V lost 6 bases and J lost 10 bases. This CDR3 has 16 amino acids. Germline CDR1 GTSNPN, CDR2 SVGIG (reference sequence). The source of this sequence is an elderly woman with acute or convalescent COVID-19. Sequencing input: peripheral blood. The V call is TRBV30, the J call TRBJ2-1; 14 nucleotides match TRBD2. The CDR3 spells CACIFAGTSGGGEQFF. CDR3 sequence (DNA): TGTGCCTGTATCTTCGCCGGGACTAGCGGGGGTGGCGAGCAGTTCTTC.